The rows below give T cell receptor beta chains drawn from one sample of a study of lymphopenia after photon versus proton radiotherapy. Data came from immunoSEQ multiplex PCR; TCRdb stores just in-frame clones and leaves some out. The profile shows 150,000 to 200,000 clones, 80% to 90% of them singletons. The sample here was peripheral blood, taken from a patient treated with photon-based radiotherapy. The receptor source for this set is a man aged 45 to 65 with gastric cancer. Each CDR3 is given without its conserved first and last residue. Each record gives: V gene, J gene, CDR3 protein.

V: TRBV19
J: TRBJ1-1
CDR3: ASSIAYRAEAF

V: TRBV5-1
J: TRBJ2-5
CDR3: ASSKLQETQY

V: TRBV10-3
J: TRBJ1-2
CDR3: AISLGGLNGYT

V: TRBV6-5
J: TRBJ2-7
CDR3: ASRTAQGDSYEQY

V: TRBV5-4
J: TRBJ2-7
CDR3: ASSLEGRSSYEQY

V: TRBV27
J: TRBJ2-7
CDR3: ASSFVGFGMPNDEQY

V: TRBV5-4
J: TRBJ2-7
CDR3: ASSLVPNPQDPYYEQY

V: TRBV4-3
J: TRBJ1-2
CDR3: ASSQVWGDRVYGYT

V: TRBV4-1
J: TRBJ1-5
CDR3: ASSGTAINQPQH

V: TRBV10-3
J: TRBJ2-1
CDR3: AISGGSSTSGKYNEQF

V: TRBV29-1
J: TRBJ2-1
CDR3: SVGARASGNYNEQF

V: TRBV30
J: TRBJ2-5
CDR3: AWDGSSGETQY

V: TRBV19
J: TRBJ2-2
CDR3: ASRRENTGELF

V: TRBV10-2
J: TRBJ1-3
CDR3: ASSGSGRFDGNTIY

V: TRBV5-1
J: TRBJ2-7
CDR3: ASSLDGAYEQY

V: TRBV11-3
J: TRBJ1-1
CDR3: ASSLSGTTNTEAF

V: TRBV5-1
J: TRBJ1-1
CDR3: ASNKGPNTEAF

V: TRBV18
J: TRBJ2-1
CDR3: ASAGTKTYNEQF

V: TRBV5-4
J: TRBJ1-5
CDR3: ASSPDPGGEQPQH

V: TRBV27
J: TRBJ2-5
CDR3: ASSLYSGGAGETQY

V: TRBV6-6
J: TRBJ1-5
CDR3: ASSFIPQFQPQH